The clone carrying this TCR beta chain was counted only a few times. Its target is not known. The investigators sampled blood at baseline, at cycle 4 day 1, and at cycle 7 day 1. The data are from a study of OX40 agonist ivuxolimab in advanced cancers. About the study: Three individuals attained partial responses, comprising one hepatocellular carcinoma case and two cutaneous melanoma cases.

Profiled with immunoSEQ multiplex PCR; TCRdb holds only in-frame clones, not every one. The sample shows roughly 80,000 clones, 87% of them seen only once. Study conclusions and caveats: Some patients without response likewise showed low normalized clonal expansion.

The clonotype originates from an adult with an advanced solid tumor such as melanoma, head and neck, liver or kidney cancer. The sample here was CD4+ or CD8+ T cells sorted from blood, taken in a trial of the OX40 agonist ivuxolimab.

CDR3 protein: CSALLSPLHF. In DNA form, the CDR3 reads TGCAGTGCCTTACTTTCACCCCTCCACTTT. V is TRBV20-1 and J is TRBJ1-6; D unclear. V was trimmed by 6 bases and J by 9 bases, leaving 6 bases between them. CDR1 and CDR2 (germline): DFQATT, SNEGSKA (reference sequence). CDR3 length: 10 residues.